These T cell receptor beta chains were read from a single sample in a study of siplizumab effects on memory and regulatory T cells. Using immunoSEQ multiplex PCR, the repertoire was profiled, and TCRdb retains in-frame clones only, with some absent. The sample has tens of thousands of clones, less than 95% seen once; the top ten hold approximately 31%. Sequenced: CD8+ T cells sorted from blood. The receptors were sampled from a human donor in good health. Both conserved end residues are part of each CDR3. D genes are given only for firm matches. Size is omitted from some rows. Given values are once, few, many or a class for expanded clones.

V gene	J gene	clone size	CDR3 length	D gene	CDR3 DNA	CDR3 protein
TRBV29-1	TRBJ2-1	once	14	TRBD2	TGCAGCGTGGTTTCTAGCGGGGGCAACAATGAGCAGTTCTTC	CSVVSSGGNNEQFF
TRBV5-4	TRBJ2-7	once	13	NA	TGTGCCAGCAGCCGGGGCCTCCCCTACGAGCAGTACTTC	CASSRGLPYEQYF
TRBV5-8	TRBJ2-1	NA	15	NA	TGTGCCAGCAGCCCTCGGGACACTTTTTACAATGAGCAGTTCTTC	CASSPRDTFYNEQFF
TRBV11-2	TRBJ2-3	NA	17	NA	TGTGCCAGCAGCCCAGAATTCGGCTATGCTAGCACAGATACGCAGTATTTT	CASSPEFGYASTDTQYF
TRBV6-4	TRBJ2-2	NA	13	NA	TGTGCCAGCCGGGCCAAGAACACCGGGGAGCTGTTTTTT	CASRAKNTGELFF
TRBV7-3	TRBJ2-3	NA	16	NA	TGTGCCAGCAGCTTACGGGGAGTTACCGGCACAGATACGCAGTATTTT	CASSLRGVTGTDTQYF
TRBV6-5	TRBJ1-1	NA	14	NA	TGTGCCAGCAGTTACAGGGTCGGGCTCACTGAAGCTTTCTTT	CASSYRVGLTEAFF
TRBV29-1	TRBJ2-3	NA	15	TRBD1	TGCAGCGTTGAAGACTTCGACAGGGGGGCAGATACGCAGTATTTT	CSVEDFDRGADTQYF
TRBV10-3	TRBJ1-3	medium-sized	14	NA	TGTGCCATCATGGCCGACAGCTCTGGAAACACCATATATTTT	CAIMADSSGNTIYF
TRBV18	TRBJ2-7	few	15	NA	TGTGCCAGCTCACCGATCGGGGCTGCCTCCTACGAGCAGTACTTC	CASSPIGAASYEQYF
TRBV7-6	TRBJ2-7	NA	12	TRBD1	TGTGCCAGCGGGACAGCCTCCTACGAGCAGTACTTC	CASGTASYEQYF
TRBV6-5	TRBJ1-2	NA	14	NA	TGTGCCAGCAGTGCGAAATCTGTCTTGGCTGGCTACACCTTC	CASSAKSVLAGYTF
TRBV5-4	TRBJ1-2	NA	15	NA	TGTGCCAGCAGCTTCGGGCCGCTCACTAACTATGGCTACACCTTC	CASSFGPLTNYGYTF
TRBV4-1	TRBJ1-1	few	16	NA	TGCGCCAGCAGCCAAGATCTCGTATCGCTCGAAGCTGAAGCTTTCTTT	CASSQDLVSLEAEAFF
TRBV6-4	TRBJ2-2	few	14	NA	TGTGCCAGCAGTGGGACCACTTCCACCGGGGAGCTGTTTTTT	CASSGTTSTGELFF
TRBV11-3	TRBJ2-1	NA	16	NA	TGTGCCAGCAGCGTTTTCCGGGCGAGCTCCTACAATGAGCAGTTCTTC	CASSVFRASSYNEQFF
TRBV30	TRBJ2-1	NA	13	TRBD1	TGTGCGAATGACAGGGTCCCCTACAATGAGCAGTTCTTC	CANDRVPYNEQFF
TRBV4-1	TRBJ2-3	NA	13	NA	TGCGCCAGCAGCCCCCCGTTCACAGATACGCAGTATTTT	CASSPPFTDTQYF
TRBV7-9	TRBJ2-1	NA	18	TRBD1	TGTGCCAGCAGCCCCGTCGTCAGGGGGCGCCCGGACTACAATGAGCAGTTCTTC	CASSPVVRGRPDYNEQFF
TRBV11-2	TRBJ2-3	few	14	NA	TGTGCCAGCAGCTTAGGGGACGACTCAGATACGCAGTATTTT	CASSLGDDSDTQYF
TRBV14	TRBJ2-1	NA	16	NA	TGTGCCAGCAGCCAAGATTTTAGCCACTACTACAATGAGCAGTTCTTC	CASSQDFSHYYNEQFF
TRBV5-5	TRBJ2-3	NA	15	NA	TGTGCAACCAGCTTGAGCCAGGGTGGCACAGATACGCAGTATTTT	CATSLSQGGTDTQYF
TRBV11-1	TRBJ2-7	NA	15	TRBD1	TGTGCCAGCAGGGGACAGGGGGCCCCTCCGGTGGAGCAGTACTTC	CASRGQGAPPVEQYF
TRBV7-9	TRBJ1-5	few	13	NA	TGTGCCAGCAGCCTCCGGGACGCCGAGGCCCAGCATTTT	CASSLRDAEAQHF
TRBV27	TRBJ2-5	NA	15	NA	TGTGCCAGCAGTTCCATAATGTCTCCCCAAGAGACCCAGTACTTC	CASSSIMSPQETQYF
TRBV6-5	TRBJ1-3	NA	15	NA	TGTGCCAGCGGACTGACAGGCCGCTCTGGAAACACCATATATTTT	CASGLTGRSGNTIYF
TRBV5-5	TRBJ1-1	NA	12	NA	TGTGCCAGCAGCGAGGTCTACACTGAAGCTTTCTTT	CASSEVYTEAFF
TRBV7-6	TRBJ2-7	once	14	TRBD1	TGTGCCAGCAGCCGAACAGGGGGCGCGGAAGAGCAGTACTTC	CASSRTGGAEEQYF
TRBV13	TRBJ2-1	once	16	TRBD1	TGTGCCAGCAGCGGCACCGGGGACAGAGTCTACAATGAGCAGTTCTTC	CASSGTGDRVYNEQFF
TRBV25-1	TRBJ2-5	once	16	TRBD1	TGTGCCAGCAGTGAAGGAGAAGGACAGGACCAAGAGACCCAGTACTTC	CASSEGEGQDQETQYF
TRBV2	TRBJ2-7	NA	12	NA	TGTGCCAGCGAGGCAGGGGAGTACGAGCAGTACTTC	CASEAGEYEQYF
TRBV27	TRBJ1-2	NA	15	NA	TGTGCCAGCAGTTTAACCGGGGGCGATGGCTATGGCTACACCTTC	CASSLTGGDGYGYTF
TRBV18	TRBJ1-5	NA	14	TRBD1	TGTGCCAGCTCACCCGAGACAGGGGTTCAGCCCCAGCATTTT	CASSPETGVQPQHF
TRBV5-1	TRBJ2-7	NA	14	NA	TGCGCCAGCAGCTTTACAGGGAGTTCCTACGAGCAGTACTTC	CASSFTGSSYEQYF
TRBV19	TRBJ2-1	NA	13	TRBD1	TGTGCCAGCTCGACAGGGTCCTACAATGAGCAGTTCTTC	CASSTGSYNEQFF
TRBV27	TRBJ1-1	NA	13	NA	TGTGCCAGCAGTTCAGGACCGAACACTGAAGCTTTCTTT	CASSSGPNTEAFF
TRBV9	TRBJ2-7	few	11	NA	TGTGCCAGCAGCGTAGACGGGGAGCAGTACTTC	CASSVDGEQYF
TRBV7-9	TRBJ2-7	NA	13	TRBD2	TGTGCCAGCAGCTCGAGCGGGAGGAACGAGCAGTACTTC	CASSSSGRNEQYF
TRBV19	TRBJ2-7	once	14	NA	TGTGCCAGTAGTATTGGCCAGGTGGGCTACGAGCAGTACTTC	CASSIGQVGYEQYF
TRBV19	TRBJ2-1	NA	15	NA	TGTGCCAGTACCATGGGTGAGGCAGCCTTCAATGAGCAGTTCTTC	CASTMGEAAFNEQFF
TRBV29-1	TRBJ2-1	NA	11	NA	TGCAGCGTTCTCCCCGGGAATGAGCAGTTCTTC	CSVLPGNEQFF
TRBV29-1	TRBJ2-7	NA	13	NA	TGCAGCGTTGCCATAGGACAGCCCTACGAGCAGTACTTC	CSVAIGQPYEQYF
TRBV2	TRBJ2-7	NA	15	TRBD2	TGTGCCAGCAGGGGACTAGCGGGAGCCTCGTACGAGCAGTACTTC	CASRGLAGASYEQYF
TRBV7-4	TRBJ2-1	NA	14	NA	TGTGCCAGCAGCTTAGCCGGGAACTACAATGAGCAGTTCTTC	CASSLAGNYNEQFF
TRBV4-1	TRBJ1-4	NA	16	NA	TGCGCCAGCAGCCAAGAGTTCGGCGGCATTAATGAAAAACTGTTTTTT	CASSQEFGGINEKLFF
TRBV11-2	TRBJ2-7	few	14	NA	TGTGCCAGCAGCTTAGGAACGGGGTCCCAAGAGCAGTACTTC	CASSLGTGSQEQYF
TRBV11-1	TRBJ2-1	NA	16	TRBD2	TGTGCCAGCAGCTTATCTAGCGGGGGGGCCTACAATGAGCAGTTCTTC	CASSLSSGGAYNEQFF
TRBV6-1	TRBJ2-3	NA	15	TRBD2	TGTGCCAGCAGTGAATTTGGGGAGGGGACAGATACGCAGTATTTT	CASSEFGEGTDTQYF
TRBV19	TRBJ2-1	NA	12	NA	TGTGCCAGTAGTCTGGGGGCCGGTGAGCAGTTCTTC	CASSLGAGEQFF
TRBV5-6	TRBJ2-7	NA	13	NA	TGTGCCAGCGCCATAGGGTTTTCCTACGAGCAGTACTTC	CASAIGFSYEQYF
TRBV27	TRBJ2-7	once	17	TRBD2	TGTGCCAGCAGTTTATTTCCCCTTGCGGGGGGATCCTACGAGCAGTACTTC	CASSLFPLAGGSYEQYF
TRBV6-5	TRBJ2-7	NA	14	TRBD1	TGTGCCAGCAGTGACCGGGACAGGGACTACGAGCAGTACTTC	CASSDRDRDYEQYF
TRBV7-3	TRBJ2-1	medium-sized	11	NA	TGTGCCAGCGCGGCCTACAATGAGCAGTTCTTC	CASAAYNEQFF
TRBV30	TRBJ2-3	NA	13	NA	TGTGCCTGGAGTGTAACAGGGTTGGATACGCAGTATTTT	CAWSVTGLDTQYF
TRBV4-1	TRBJ2-7	NA	13	NA	TGCGCCAGCAGCCAAGTTAGGGGATACGAGCAGTACTTC	CASSQVRGYEQYF